The next 21 T cell receptor beta chains were all read from a single sample in a study of T cell clusters in autoimmune cytopenias. TRB amplification used 250 ng of peripheral blood genomic DNA. TRB was amplified by touch-down multiplex PCR, primer pools A and B combined. Reprocessing the multiplex PCR reads, TCRdb reports a single entry for every CDR3 protein and omits DNA. This sample's clone table lists around 4,200 distinct CDR3 sequences. The sample comprised peripheral blood. The receptor set was obtained from a human donor with an autoimmune cytopenia or autoimmune hepatitis (not recorded which).

Frequency places this clonotype as medium-sized (0.01 to 0.1%). V is TRBV19 and J is TRBJ2-7; with no DNA, the TCRdb D assignment of TRBD2 cannot be verified. Germline V gene lookup returns CDR1 LNHDA and CDR2 SQIVND (reference sequence). The CDR3 runs to 15 residues. The CDR3 sequence: CASSMAARGDYEQYF.

The J gene is TRBJ2-1, the V gene TRBV19; TCRdb picks TRBD2, but there is no DNA to check that call. The length of the CDR3 is 18 residues. CDR1 and CDR2 (germline): LNHDA, SQIVND (reference sequence). CDR3 amino acids: CASSMVLAGGPGYNEQFF.

CDR3 protein: CASSHSYNEQFF. The rearrangement uses TRBV5-4 and TRBJ2-1. There are 12 residues in the CDR3. CDR1 is SGHNT and CDR2 is YYREEE in the germline V gene (reference sequence).

This chain joins TRBV7-2 and TRBJ1-2. The CDR3 covers 16 residues. Germline V gives CDR1 SGHTA, CDR2 FQGNSA. The CDR3 is CASSLLGLGLDYGYTF.

V usage is TRBV6-4 and J usage is TRBJ2-2; as DNA is missing, the TRBD2 call by TCRdb cannot be tested. The CDR3 has 14 amino acids. Per the germline V gene, CDR1 is MRHNA and CDR2 is SNTAGT. The chain's CDR3 is CASSDGLGGGELFF.

This chain connects TRBV19 to TRBJ2-3; TCRdb's D call, TRBD1, is unchecked because there is no DNA. The CDR3 sequence is 14 residues long. The germline V gene has CDR1 LNHDA and CDR2 SQIVND (reference sequence). The chain's CDR3 is CASSQGEGTDTQYF.

The chain links TRBV6-1 to TRBJ2-2. The CDR3 has 15 amino acids. Germline CDR1 and CDR2: MNHNS and SASEGT. The CDR3 spells CASSEADGSTGELFF.

In terms of frequency, this clonotype is medium-sized. This sequence joins TRBV6-1 and TRBJ2-3; no DNA is available, so the TRBD1 call from TCRdb remains unchecked. Germline loops: CDR1 MNHNS, CDR2 SASEGT. The CDR3 runs to 13 residues. CDR3 region: CASNMRGSDTQYF.

V gene TRBV6-2 or TRBV6-3 combines with J gene TRBJ1-1. The CDR3 is 15 amino acids. The V gene's germline CDR1 is MNHEY and CDR2 SVGEGT. The chain's CDR3 is CASSYWSGLNTEAFF.

The V gene is TRBV6-5, the J gene TRBJ2-2; checking the TCRdb D call of TRBD1 is not possible without DNA. The CDR3 sequence is 15 residues long. Germline values: CDR1 MNHEY, CDR2 SVGAGI. CDR3 region: CATARGQGRTGELFF.

By frequency, this clonotype registers medium-sized. This chain joins TRBV6-5 and TRBJ2-7. Germline V gene data show CDR1 as MNHEY and CDR2 as SVGAGI. The CDR3 spans 12 residues. CDR3 sequence reads: CANQLRAYEQYF.

V gene TRBV6-5 combines with J gene TRBJ2-1; TCRdb picks TRBD1, but there is no DNA to check that call. CDR1 and CDR2 from the germline V gene are MNHEY and SVGAGI. The length of the CDR3 is 15 residues. CDR3: CASSYRRAGYNEQFF.

This clonotype is classed as medium-sized by frequency. The chain combines TRBV6-5 with TRBJ2-1; the TCRdb call, TRBD2, lacks DNA for checking. The germline V gene encodes CDR1 MNHEY and CDR2 SVGAGI. The CDR3 consists of 15 residues. This CDR3 is CASSSSGSSYNEQFF.

This rearrangement joins TRBV29-1 to TRBJ1-5; without DNA, the TCRdb call of TRBD1 cannot be checked. The CDR3 spans 13 residues. Germline CDR1 SQVTM, CDR2 ANQGSEA. The CDR3: CSVRTGGNQPQHF.

The genes are TRBV29-1 and TRBJ2-7; TCRdb indicates TRBD2, and absent DNA this call remains unverified. CDR1 and CDR2 from the germline V gene are SQVTM and ANQGSEA. This CDR3 is built from 15 residues. The CDR3 sequence: CSGSGSSGGTYEQYF.

This clonotype is labeled large based on frequency. The genes are TRBV19 and TRBJ1-4. Germline values: CDR1 LNHDA, CDR2 SQIVND (reference sequence). The length of the CDR3 is 15 residues. The CDR3 is CASSIVSATNEKLFF.

The J gene is TRBJ2-7, the V gene TRBV15. There are 13 residues in the CDR3. The germline CDR1 and CDR2 sequences are LNHNV and YYDKDF (reference sequence). CDR3 protein: CATSEGPSYEQYF.

The chain joins TRBV30 to TRBJ1-2. CDR3 size: 11 residues. Germline V gene sequence: CDR1 GTSNPN, CDR2 SVGIG (reference sequence). The CDR3 sequence: CAWTQTYGYTF.

This clonotype registers large by frequency. J is TRBJ2-1 and V is TRBV19; absent DNA, TCRdb's TRBD1 call cannot be checked. The CDR3 has 14 residues. The germline V gene encodes CDR1 LNHDA and CDR2 SQIVND (reference sequence). The CDR3 protein is CASSIGPGTNEQFF.

Frequency places this clonotype as medium-sized. The chain carries TRBV12-3 or TRBV12-4 and TRBJ1-3; the TRBD1 assignment by TCRdb is unverifiable without DNA. This CDR3 region has 15 residues. The CDR3 is CASSLGQGAGNTIYF.

Judged by frequency, this clonotype is medium-sized. The CDR3 sequence: CASSSTGIHYEQYF. The V call is TRBV27, the J call TRBJ2-7; the TCRdb D gene call, TRBD1, has no DNA to confirm it. The germline CDR1 and CDR2 sequences are MNHEY and SMNVEV (reference sequence). This CDR3 contains 14 residues.